This entry is about one T cell receptor beta chain. Its matching antigen is unknown. The CDR3 sequence is 14 residues long. From germline, CDR1 is LNHNV and CDR2 YYDKDF (reference sequence). cDNA prepared by RNA extraction and subsequent reverse transcription served as the template for sequencing. TCRdb keeps only in-frame clones here, not all; method: immunoSEQ multiplex PCR. This table has approximately 140,000 clones, over 70% appearing once. The data derive from a study of CD8+ T cells in alopecia areata. Study-wide context: Tofacitinib was taken orally by treated patients, and the dose was 5 to 10 mg twice daily.

Findings and caveats of the study: Clonality exceeded that of normal scalp in lesional scalp, most notably in alopecia totalis/universalis.

The investigators collected lesional scalp punch biopsies and peripheral blood from alopecia areata patients. PBMCs provided sorted CD4+ and CD8+ T cells. The sample in question was CD8+ T cells sorted from blood, obtained at week 0. The source of this sequence is a human donor with alopecia areata. The rearrangement uses TRBV15 and TRBJ2-5; 10 nucleotides align to TRBD1. The tail of the sequence fits TRBJ2-7 better, so the J call may be wrong. The CDR3 DNA follows: TGTGCCACCAGCCACGGGACAGGGGAGTACGAGCAGTACTTC. The encoded protein is CATSHGTGEYEQYF.